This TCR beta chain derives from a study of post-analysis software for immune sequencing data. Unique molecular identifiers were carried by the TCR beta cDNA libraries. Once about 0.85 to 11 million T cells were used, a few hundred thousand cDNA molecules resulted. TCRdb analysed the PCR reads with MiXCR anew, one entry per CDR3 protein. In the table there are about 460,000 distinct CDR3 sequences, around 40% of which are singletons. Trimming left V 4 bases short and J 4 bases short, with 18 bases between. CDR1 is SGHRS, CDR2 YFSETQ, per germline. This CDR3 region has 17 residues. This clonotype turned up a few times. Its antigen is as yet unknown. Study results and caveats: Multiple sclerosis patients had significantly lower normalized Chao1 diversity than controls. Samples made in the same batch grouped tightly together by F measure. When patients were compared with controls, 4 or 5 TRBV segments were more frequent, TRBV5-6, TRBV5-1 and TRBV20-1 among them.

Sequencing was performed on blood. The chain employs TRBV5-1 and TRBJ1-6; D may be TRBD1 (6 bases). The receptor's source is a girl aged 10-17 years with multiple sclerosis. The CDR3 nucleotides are TGCGCCAGCAGCCCGGGACGGACAGACGCATATAATTCACCCCTCCACTTT. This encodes CASSPGRTDAYNSPLHF.